This TCR beta chain was obtained from a study of T cell responses to AZD1222 COVID-19 vaccine. Overall study findings and caveats: There were mostly white British donors and more females than males, and clonal diversity was possibly underestimated. Every sample of the repertoires postdated the peak T cell response.

The data were produced by immunoSEQ multiplex PCR, yet TCRdb's version contains in-frame clones alone and is incomplete. Here the sample spans about 110,000 clones, roughly nine tenths being singletons. The V end was cut by 2 bases, the J end by 6 bases, with 13 bases between. Germline values: CDR1 LNHDA, CDR2 SQIVND (reference sequence). There are 14 residues in the CDR3. A note on this clone: No antigen is known for it.

Sequenced material: peripheral blood, taken on day 0 of MenACWY control vaccination. The receptor was derived from an adult in good health. The chain links TRBV19 to TRBJ1-1; D uncertain. The CDR3 region has the DNA TGTGCCAGTAGTATAAGCAGTAATGAGGCTGAAGCTTTCTTT. As protein: CASSISSNEAEAFF. Full variable domain (rest looked up from reference TRBV19 and TRBJ1-1): DGGITQSPKYLFRKEGQNVTLSCEQNLNHDAMYWYRQDPGQGLRLIYYSQIVNDFQKGDIAEGYSVSREKKESFPLTVTSAQKNPTAFYLCASSISSNEAEAFFGQGTRLTVV.